This TCR beta chain originates from a study of response to subunit inactivated influenza vaccine. Whole-study results and caveats: Each seasonal influenza vaccination, the authors suggested, recruits few new T cells.

TCRdb reprocessed the RT-PCR reads via MiXCR and lists one record per CDR3 protein. The repertoire holds 600,000 to 850,000 distinct CDR3 sequences, with less than 15% as singletons. The CDR3 is 12 residues long. The V gene lost 7 bases and the J gene lost 4 bases, with 10 bases spanning the gap. This clonotype was detected ten times or more. Its target is not known. The gene calls are TRBV12-3 or TRBV12-4 and TRBJ1-2; D uncertain. The sequences come from PBMCs from blood, collected less than 15 days before vaccination. This TCR came from a man aged 50-59 years who received an inactivated influenza vaccine. In nucleotides, the CDR3 is TGTGCCAGCAACCAAGTAGGCTATGGCTACACCTTC. Protein sequence: CASNQVGYGYTF.